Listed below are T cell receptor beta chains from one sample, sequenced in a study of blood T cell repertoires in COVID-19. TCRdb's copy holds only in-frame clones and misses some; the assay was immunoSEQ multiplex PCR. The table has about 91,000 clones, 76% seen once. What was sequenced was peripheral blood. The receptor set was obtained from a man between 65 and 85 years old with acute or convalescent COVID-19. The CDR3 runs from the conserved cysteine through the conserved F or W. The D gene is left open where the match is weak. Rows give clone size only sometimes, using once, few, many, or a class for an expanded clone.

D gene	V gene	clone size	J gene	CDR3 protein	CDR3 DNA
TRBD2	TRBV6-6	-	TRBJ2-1	CASSAKTSGRARSSYNEQFF	TGTGCCAGCAGCGCTAAGACTAGCGGGAGGGCCAGGAGCTCCTACAATGAGCAGTTCTTC
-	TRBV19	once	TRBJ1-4	CATSRGDTEEKLFF	TGTGCCACCTCTCGGGGGGACACCGAAGAAAAACTGTTTTTT
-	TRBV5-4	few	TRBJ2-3	CASSFDREGTDTQYF	TGTGCCAGCAGCTTCGACAGGGAGGGCACAGATACGCAGTATTTT
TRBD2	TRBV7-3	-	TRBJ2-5	CASSQGLAGGPEQETQYF	TGTGCCAGCAGCCAAGGACTAGCGGGGGGGCCAGAACAAGAGACCCAGTACTTC
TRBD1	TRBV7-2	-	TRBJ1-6	CASSLGTGVYSPLHF	TGTGCCAGCAGCTTAGGAACAGGGGTTTACTCACCCCTCCACTTT
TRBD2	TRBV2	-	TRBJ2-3	CASSVGAGGTDTQYF	TGTGCCAGCAGTGTCGGAGCGGGAGGGACAGATACGCAGTATTTT
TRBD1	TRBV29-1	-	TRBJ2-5	CSVEDFDRGPIETQYF	TGCAGCGTTGAAGATTTCGACAGGGGGCCTATTGAGACCCAGTACTTC
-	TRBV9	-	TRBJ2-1	CASSATHTTYNEQFF	TGTGCCAGCAGCGCGACCCATACTACGTACAATGAGCAGTTCTTC
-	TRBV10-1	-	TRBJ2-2	CASTLGSNTGELFF	TGCGCCAGCACCCTCGGGTCGAACACCGGGGAGCTGTTTTTT
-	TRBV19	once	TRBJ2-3	CASSIEVGDSVTDTQYF	TGTGCCAGTAGTATAGAAGTCGGGGACTCAGTCACAGATACGCAGTATTTT
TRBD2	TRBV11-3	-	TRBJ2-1	CASSLGGLAGANEQFF	TGTGCCAGCAGCTTAGGGGGACTAGCGGGAGCCAATGAGCAGTTCTTC
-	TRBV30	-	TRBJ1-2	CAWTSRVRVFGYTF	TGTGCCTGGACGTCCCGGGTCAGGGTTTTCGGCTACACCTTC
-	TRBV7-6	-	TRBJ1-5	CASSLETVLYF	TGTGCCAGCAGCTTAGAGACAGTCCTGTATTTT
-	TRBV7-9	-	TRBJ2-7	CASSSGLRAYEQYF	TGTGCCAGCAGCTCCGGACTCCGAGCCTACGAGCAGTACTTC
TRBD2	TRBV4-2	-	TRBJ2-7	CASSFQPGLAGAQGPYEQYF	TGTGCCAGCAGCTTCCAACCGGGACTAGCGGGAGCCCAGGGTCCCTACGAGCAGTACTTC
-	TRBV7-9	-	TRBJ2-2	CASSLNLEGTGELFF	TGTGCCAGCAGCTTAAACCTAGAGGGCACCGGGGAGCTGTTTTTT
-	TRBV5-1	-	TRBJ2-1	CASSLRAATGLSYNEQFF	TGCGCCAGCAGCTTAAGGGCCGCAACGGGACTGAGCTACAATGAGCAGTTCTTC
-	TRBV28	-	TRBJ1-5	CASRLQVNQPQHF	TGTGCCAGCCGGCTACAGGTCAATCAGCCCCAGCATTTT
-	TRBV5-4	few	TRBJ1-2	CASSSRRGSGSDGYTF	TGTGCCAGCAGCAGCCGGCGGGGGTCAGGATCAGATGGCTACACCTTC
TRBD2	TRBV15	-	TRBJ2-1	CATSAAPGTSGVSKQFF	TGTGCCACCAGCGCAGCACCCGGGACTAGCGGGGTTAGTAAGCAGTTCTTC
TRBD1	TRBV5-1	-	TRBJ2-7	CASSWGQGVAEQYF	TGCGCCAGCAGCTGGGGACAGGGGGTCGCCGAGCAGTACTTC
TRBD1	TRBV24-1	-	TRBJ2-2	CATSDRQGDTGELFF	TGTGCCACCAGTGATAGACAGGGGGACACCGGGGAGCTGTTTTTT
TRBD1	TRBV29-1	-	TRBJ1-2	CSVGGTGGYGYTF	TGCAGCGTTGGGGGGACAGGGGGCTATGGCTACACCTTC
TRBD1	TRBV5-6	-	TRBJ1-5	CASSLQGAGQPQHF	TGTGCCAGCAGCTTGCAGGGGGCCGGTCAGCCCCAGCATTTT
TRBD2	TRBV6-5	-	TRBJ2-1	CASSPGLAFNEQFF	TGTGCCAGCAGCCCAGGACTAGCGTTCAATGAGCAGTTCTTC